This section outlines one T cell receptor beta chain sequence together with its context. Its antigen is as yet unknown. These data originate in a study of cytomegalovirus exposure and HLA in healthy donors. General study points: The study designated 150 to 200 TCR beta chains cytomegalovirus-associated. In a later analysis, TCR beta V- and J-gene trimming showed a link to a missense DCLRE1C variant. Highest at DRB1 and lowest at HLA-C, TCR association rates differed among HLA loci in a later analysis. Several V segments, TRBV6-2 and TRBV6-3 among them, could not be told apart and were dropped.

PCR used 60 Vbeta primers and 13 Jbeta primers. Some clones are missing from TCRdb's copy, which holds only in-frame ones; the method was immunoSEQ multiplex PCR. The sample shows some 170,000 clones, approximately 80% of them seen only once. CDR3 size: 12 residues. The germline V and J ends were trimmed by 5 bases and 5 bases, with 10 bases remaining between them. Looked up from germline, CDR1 is MNHNY and CDR2 is SVGAGI (reference sequence). This sequence was found in a man aged 30 to 45 in good health and CMV-seronegative. The chain links TRBV6-6 to TRBJ2-7; D is undetermined. The sample was PBMCs. The CDR3: CASSPVEHEQYF. The CDR3 nucleotides read TGTGCCAGCAGTCCCGTCGAGCACGAGCAGTACTTC.